Detailed here is one T cell receptor beta chain. The CDR3 has 16 amino acids. With 5 bases removed from V and 2 bases from J, the gap between germline ends came to 19 bases. Germline values: CDR1 SGHAT, CDR2 FQNNGV. The PCR made use of 60 Vbeta and 13 Jbeta primers. The repertoire was sequenced with immunoSEQ multiplex PCR; TCRdb's copy has only in-frame clones and lacks some. The profile shows fewer than 110,000 clones, over 60% of them singletons. This sample is part of a study of cytomegalovirus exposure and HLA in healthy donors. The sample was PBMCs. This sequence was found in a male donor in good health and CMV-seronegative. This sequence joins TRBV11-2 and TRBJ2-7, with a tentative D call TRBD2 (6 bases). The CDR3 loop reads CASSLSSGQVAYEQYF. The DNA for the CDR3 is TGTGCCAGCAGCCTCTCGAGCGGGCAGGTCGCCTACGAGCAGTACTTC. Complete variable domain (other parts from reference TRBV11-2 and TRBJ2-7): EAGVAQSPRYKIIEKRQSVAFWCNPISGHATLYWYQQILGQGPKLLIQFQNNGVVDDSQLPKDRFSAERLKGVDSTLKIQPAKLEDSAVYLCASSLSSGQVAYEQYFGPGTRLTVT.